A single sample gave rise to the 31 T cell receptor beta chains below, sequenced in a study of T-cell memory formation after mild COVID-19 (dated by TCRdb to the early 2020s). The library was obtained by 5' RACE. TCRdb shows the sequencer as Illumina NovaSeq 6000. TCRdb handled the public reads itself, with Q25 trimming in fastp and clone calling in MiXCR, and kept productive beta chains. Each entry is one CDR3 protein sequence, shown with its most common DNA and genes. The sample table records approximately 300,000 distinct CDR3 sequences; 15% to 20% of these occur just once. 20% to 25% of the sample is in the top ten clones. Sequencing was performed on PBMCs or a T cell subset sorted from them (not recorded which). The origin of the receptors is a man between 18 and 35 years old who had mild COVID-19 (a few samples of this study predate the infection). The sample titles of this study are shuffled in the database, so cell type and time point are left out; the donor was told from shared clones.

The CDR3 bases are TGTGCCAGCGCCACCGGGACAGACTACGAGCAGTACGTC. This codes for CASATGTDYEQYV. J is TRBJ2-7 and V is TRBV6-6; 7 bases align to TRBD1. Germline-derived CDR1 and CDR2 are MNHNY and SVGAGI (reference sequence). Unmatched junction bases numbered 7, after V lost 8 bases and J lost 3 bases. The CDR3 runs to 13 residues.

This clonotype was seen more than once but under ten times. The chain uses TRBV6-1 and TRBJ1-1; D is uncertain. Trimming took 6 bases from V and 5 from J, leaving 13 bases between them. Per the germline V gene, CDR1 is MNHNS and CDR2 is SASEGT. The CDR3 extends over 13 amino acids. This chain's CDR3 is CASRAEPQTEAFF. The CDR3 DNA sequence: TGTGCCAGCAGGGCGGAACCTCAGACTGAAGCTTTCTTT.

This clonotype was counted at least ten times. V and J are TRBV6-4 and TRBJ2-3; D remains unclear. CDR1 is MRHNA and CDR2 is SNTAGT in the germline V gene. Trimming shortened V by 4 bases and J by 3 bases, and 8 bases separated the two germline ends. There are 13 residues in the CDR3. The CDR3, as DNA: TGTGCCAGCAGTGGGAACCCAACAGATACGCAGTATTTT. It codes for CASSGNPTDTQYF.

This clonotype was counted only a few times. The V call is TRBV10-3, the J call TRBJ1-2, with TRBD1 identical over 8 bases. This CDR3 is built from 13 residues. Germline CDR1 ENHRY, CDR2 SYGVKD. The V and J ends lost 6 bases and 8 bases, in that order; junction bases with no gene match: 8. This CDR3 is CAISSDREVGYTF. CDR3 nucleotides: TGTGCCATCAGCTCGGACAGGGAGGTCGGCTACACCTTC.

There are many counts of this clonotype. The chain has TRBV4-3 and TRBJ2-2; D uncertain. Looked up from germline, CDR1 is LGHNA and CDR2 is YSLEER. V was pared by 3 bases and J by 4 bases, with 6 bases between. The CDR3 spans 13 residues. CDR3 protein: CASSQLFTGELFF. The CDR3 DNA reads as TGCGCCAGCAGCCAGCTCTTCACCGGGGAGCTGTTTTTT.

This clonotype has at least ten counts. The rearrangement links TRBV18 to TRBJ2-3, with 8 nucleotides matching TRBD2. Germline values: CDR1 KGHSH, CDR2 LQKENI. This CDR3 is 16 amino acids long. V gave up 6 bases and J gave up 2 bases; unmatched junction bases: 10. The DNA for the CDR3 is TGTGCCAGCTCGCCGACTAGCGCCACCACCACAGATACGCAGTATTTT. It specifies CASSPTSATTTDTQYF.

The chain couples TRBV7-2 to TRBJ1-2, with 10 bases that match TRBD1. This CDR3 comprises 17 residues. Germline V gene sequence: CDR1 SGHTA, CDR2 FQGNSA. J gave up 4 bases and V 4 bases, and 12 bases lay outside the gene matches. CDR3 protein: CASSSLSGTGVFYGYTF. In nucleotides, the CDR3 is TGTGCCAGCAGCTCCCTCTCCGGGACAGGGGTTTTCTATGGCTACACCTTC.

This clonotype has only a few counts. The chain is built from TRBV5-1 and TRBJ2-3, with 7 bases aligning to TRBD1. The CDR3 runs 15 residues. V gave up 6 bases and J gave up 2 bases; unmatched junction bases: 9. CDR1 and CDR2 from the germline V gene are SGHRS and YFSETQ. The chain's CDR3 is CASITRQGFTDTQYF. The CDR3 DNA reads as TGCGCCAGCATTACGAGACAGGGATTCACAGATACGCAGTATTTT.

This clonotype was counted between two and nine times. This chain connects TRBV4-1 to TRBJ2-1; TRBD1 might be the D (5 bases). CDR1 is MGHRA and CDR2 is YSYEKL in the germline V gene. This CDR3 has 17 residues. V lost 3 bases, J lost 2 bases, and 17 bases lay in between. The CDR3 protein is CASSQKGRTTTYNEQFF. In DNA form, the CDR3 reads TGCGCCAGCAGCCAGAAGGGGCGGACCACAACCTACAATGAGCAGTTCTTC.

This clonotype was counted between two and nine times. V and J are TRBV7-2 and TRBJ1-1, with TRBD1 as a possible D gene (5 bases). Germline CDR1 is SGHTA and CDR2 is FQGNSA. Trimming took 4 bases from V and 4 from J, leaving 13 bases between them. The CDR3 contains 14 residues. CDR3 DNA: TGTGCCAGCAGCTCACGACAGAGGGCCACTGAAGCTTTCTTT. Translating it yields CASSSRQRATEAFF.

The J gene is TRBJ2-1, the V gene TRBV4-1; 12 nucleotides align to TRBD1. V was clipped by 4 bases and J by 9 bases; unmatched bases: 4. This CDR3 comprises 14 residues. Germline V CDR1 and CDR2: MGHRA, YSYEKL. The CDR3 nucleotides are TGCGCCAGCAGCCTAGGGACAGGGGGCATTGAGCAGTTCTTC. Protein sequence: CASSLGTGGIEQFF.

The chain employs TRBV14 and TRBJ2-2, with D unresolved. Germline V lookup: CDR1 SGHDN, CDR2 FVKESK. Trimming removed 1 base at V and 10 bases at J, with 10 bases between. The CDR3 contains 13 residues. CDR3 region: CASSQVYSAELFF. CDR3 coding DNA: TGTGCCAGCAGCCAAGTATACTCGGCGGAGCTGTTTTTT.

The chain joins TRBV19 to TRBJ1-5, with D possibly being TRBD1 (6 bases). CDR1 is LNHDA, CDR2 SQIVND, per germline (reference sequence). V dropped 7 bases and J dropped 0 bases, with 13 bases sitting between them. The CDR3 is made up of 15 amino acids. CDR3 in amino acids: CASKWDTHSNQPQHF. As DNA, the CDR3 is TGTGCCAGTAAATGGGACACCCATAGCAATCAGCCCCAGCATTTT.

This sequence joins TRBV4-1 and TRBJ2-7, with 14 bases matching TRBD2. There are 16 residues in the CDR3. The V gene's germline CDR1 is MGHRA and CDR2 YSYEKL. Trimming removed 5 bases from V and 1 base from J; junction bases left unmatched: 4. DNA of the CDR3: TGCGCCAGCAGCACCCGGACTAGCGGGGGGTCCTACGAGCAGTACTTC. It encodes CASSTRTSGGSYEQYF.

The CDR3: CAVRDGAYNEQFF. In nucleotides, the CDR3 is TGTGCGGTCCGCGACGGGGCCTACAATGAGCAGTTCTTC. This chain joins TRBV24-1 and TRBJ2-1; TRBD2 is a possible D gene (5 bases). Germline V lookup: CDR1 KGHDR, CDR2 SFDVKD. CDR3 length: 13 residues.

The chain links TRBV4-3 to TRBJ1-6, with D unclear. Germline V gene data show CDR1 as LGHNA and CDR2 as YSLEER. V lost 1 base, J lost 0 bases, and 16 bases lay in between. The CDR3 consists of 19 residues. CDR3 sequence reads: CASSQGPSGWSSYNSPLHF. The CDR3 nucleotides are TGCGCCAGCAGCCAAGGGCCGTCCGGGTGGAGCTCCTATAATTCACCCCTCCACTTT.

This clonotype was observed a handful of times. The V gene is TRBV7-9, the J gene TRBJ2-7, with 7 positions matching TRBD2. The length of the CDR3 is 15 residues. CDR1 SEHNR and CDR2 FQNEAQ come from the germline V gene (reference sequence). With 5 bases clipped from V and 3 bases from J, the junction kept 10 bases outside the gene matches. The CDR3 nucleotides are TGTGCCAGCAGCCACCTCGGGAGGACCCGCTACGAGCAGTACTTC. Translation: CASSHLGRTRYEQYF.

This chain joins TRBV12-5 and TRBJ2-5; 9 bases are shared with TRBD1. Germline values: CDR1 LGHNT, CDR2 FRNRAP. This CDR3 has 14 amino acids. V lost 6 bases, J lost 3 bases, and 5 bases stayed unmatched. In DNA form, the CDR3 reads TGTGCTAGTGGACCGGGACAGGGAAAAGAGACCCAGTACTTC. Amino acid sequence: CASGPGQGKETQYF.

This clonotype was counted only a few times. This rearrangement joins TRBV6-5 to TRBJ2-7, with 8 positions matching TRBD1. Germline V lookup: CDR1 MNHEY, CDR2 SVGAGI. After removal of 6 bases from V and 3 bases from J, the junction contained 4 bases not matched to a gene. This CDR3 region has 13 residues. The CDR3 region has the DNA TGTGCCAGCAGGAAGACAGGGGACTACGAGCAGTACGTC. This codes for CASRKTGDYEQYV.

The rearrangement joins TRBV1 to TRBJ2-3; the table's D gene call, TRBD1, was not cross checked with the DNA. TRBV1 constitutes a pseudogene. There are 20 residues in the CDR3. This chain's CDR3 is CTSSQEIPRGRVSSTDTQYF. CDR3 sequence (DNA): TGCACCAGCAGCCAAGAAATCCCCCGAGGCCGGGTGTCTAGCACAGATACGCAGTATTTT.

CDR3 amino acids: CASSFGTGALNTEAFF. CDR3 nucleotides: TGTGCCAGCAGCTTCGGGACAGGGGCGTTGAACACTGAAGCTTTCTTT. The rearrangement links TRBV7-2 to TRBJ1-1, with TRBD1 matching 10 bases. J was trimmed by 0 bases and V by 3 bases; bases with no gene match: 4. In germline, CDR1 is SGHTA, CDR2 FQGNSA. The CDR3 extends over 16 amino acids.

The CDR3 coding sequence is TGTGCCAGCAGCTTAAATTCCCGGAATGAGCAGTTCTTC. Its protein is CASSLNSRNEQFF. J is TRBJ2-1 and V is TRBV7-3; D uncertain. The CDR3 runs 13 residues. The germline V gene encodes CDR1 SGHTA and CDR2 FQGTGA. The V and J ends lost 1 base and 7 bases respectively, with 8 bases between them.

The V call is TRBV24-1, the J call TRBJ1-5; 9 bases agree with TRBD1. Germline values: CDR1 KGHDR, CDR2 SFDVKD. J was trimmed by 13 bases and V by 0 bases; bases with no gene match: 3. The CDR3 is 13 residues long. The CDR3 sequence: CATSDLTGGEQHF. The CDR3 DNA reads TGTGCCACCAGTGATTTGACAGGGGGCGAACAGCATTTT.

The genes are TRBV9 and TRBJ2-7; D may match TRBD1 or TRBD2 (5 bases each). CDR1 and CDR2 from the germline V gene are SGDLS and YYNGEE. The CDR3 covers 16 residues. The V and J ends lost 3 bases and 1 base respectively, with 17 bases between them. The CDR3 bases are TGTGCCAGCAGCGCGTCTTCGGGGCCCCTATCCTACGAGCAGTACTTC. Translating gives CASSASSGPLSYEQYF.

This clonotype was seen a few times. V is TRBV2 and J is TRBJ1-2; D remains ambiguous. V was shortened by 4 bases and J by 0 bases, with 9 bases between the two germline ends. Germline V CDR1 and CDR2: SNHLY, FYNNEI. The CDR3 covers 14 residues. CDR3 nucleotide sequence: TGTGCCAGCAGTGCGACGGTCGCTAACTATGGCTACACCTTC. Protein product: CASSATVANYGYTF.

This clonotype appeared a few times. This CDR3 is CASSPHRDDTGELFF. CDR3 coding DNA: TGTGCCAGCAGCCCTCACAGGGATGACACCGGGGAGCTGTTTTTT. The V and J genes are TRBV5-4 and TRBJ2-2; maybe TRBD1 (6 bases). CDR1 and CDR2 (germline): SGHNT, YYREEE (reference sequence). Trimming stripped 4 bases from V and 3 bases from J, with 13 bases between. This CDR3 spans 15 amino acids.

CDR3 coding DNA: TGTGCCAGCAGTTTAGCCCCAGGGGGCGCGGAGCAGTACGTC. This sequence encodes CASSLAPGGAEQYV. The gene calls are TRBV28 and TRBJ2-7, with 8 positions matching TRBD1. The germline V gene has CDR1 MDHEN and CDR2 SYDVKM. V dropped 2 bases and J dropped 7; count of bases not matched to a gene: 7. The CDR3 consists of 14 residues.

The chain has TRBV4-3 and TRBJ2-1; D possibly uses TRBD1 or TRBD2 (5 bases each). The V and J ends lost 0 bases and 10 bases respectively, with 16 bases between them. Per germline, CDR1 LGHNA and CDR2 YSLEER. The CDR3 has 15 residues. This CDR3 reads CASSQDSQGRGEQFF. The CDR3, as DNA: TGCGCCAGCAGCCAAGATAGCCAGGGACGTGGGGAGCAGTTCTTC.

This clonotype was observed a handful of times. This sequence joins TRBV7-2 and TRBJ1-1; no definite D call. The CDR3 runs 15 residues. Germline V gives CDR1 SGHTA, CDR2 FQGNSA. V lost 1 base and J 0 bases, leaving 9 bases between the germline ends. The CDR3 DNA reads as TGTGCCAGCAGCTTAGTAGGCAGCATGAACACTGAAGCTTTCTTT. Protein: CASSLVGSMNTEAFF.

This chain connects TRBV9 to TRBJ1-4, with D possibly being TRBD1 (6 bases). Trimming removed 1 base from V and 6 bases from J, with 10 bases in between. Germline assignment: CDR1 SGDLS and CDR2 YYNGEE. The CDR3 contains 14 residues. The CDR3 loop reads CASSVRAGDEKLFF. The DNA of the CDR3 is TGTGCCAGCAGCGTAAGGGCAGGGGATGAAAAACTGTTTTTT. Full variable domain (remainder filled in from reference TRBV9 and TRBJ1-4): DSGVTQTPKHLITATGQRVTLRCSPRSGDLSVYWYQQSLDQGLQFLIQYYNGEERAKGNILERFSAQQFPDLHSELNLSSLELGDSALYFCASSVRAGDEKLFFGSGTQLSVL.

This clonotype was seen a handful of times. The rearrangement uses TRBV5-1 and TRBJ1-4; D gene uncertain. The germline gives CDR1 SGHRS, CDR2 YFSETQ. Trimming pared 2 bases from V and 4 bases from J, leaving 9 bases between. CDR3 size: 14 residues. In nucleotides, the CDR3 is TGCGCCAGCAGCTTCGGGCAGATTAATGAAAAACTGTTTTTT. Protein product: CASSFGQINEKLFF.